The rows below give T cell receptor beta chains drawn from one sample of a study of T-cell reconstitution after alpha-beta-depleted transplantation in children. TCRdb re-derived calls from the PCR reads in MiXCR, one entry per CDR3 protein. Among fewer than 350,000 distinct CDR3 sequences, about 9.5% were seen once, and the ten largest hold about 8%. The sample was PBMCs, taken before TCRalphabeta/CD19-depleted stem cell transplant. The receptors were gathered from a boy younger than two with acute myeloid leukemia, due to receive a stem cell transplant. The CDR3 runs from the conserved cysteine through the conserved F or W. A D gene is named only where the DNA matches it firmly. Size tells how often a clone was seen (once, few, many) or the class of an expanded clone, and some rows leave it out.

>TRBJ2-1|NA|NA|TRBV12-1
TGTGCCTCTGTGGGGCTAGCGGGTGGAACCACCTACAATGAGCAGTTCTTC
CASVGLAGGTTYNEQFF
>TRBJ1-2|NA|many|TRBV28
TGTGCCAGCAGTTTAGAGGCTAACTATGGCTACACCTTC
CASSLEANYGYTF
>TRBJ1-6|TRBD1|many|TRBV5-5
TGTGCCAGCAGCATACAGGGGGCGAATAATTCACCCCTCCACTTT
CASSIQGANNSPLHF
>TRBJ2-7|TRBD1|many|TRBV3-1
TGTGCCAGCAGCCAAAGGGGCAGGGGGGAGCAGTACTTC
CASSQRGRGEQYF
>TRBJ2-5|NA|NA|TRBV9
TGTGCCAGCAGCGTAGAATCAGGTTTGCAAGAGACCCAGTACTTC
CASSVESGLQETQYF
>TRBJ2-3|NA|many|TRBV6-5
TGTGCCAGCAGTTACTCCGACGGGGCCGGCTCCCCCGATACGCAGTATTTT
CASSYSDGAGSPDTQYF
>TRBJ2-1|NA|many|TRBV6-4
TGTGCCAGCAGTGCGGGGAGCGCATCCTACAATGAGCAGTTCTTC
CASSAGSASYNEQFF
>TRBJ2-1|NA|many|TRBV27
TGTGCCAGCACCCACCTGGAGGGATTCGGGCCCTGGGCCAATGAGCAGTTCTTC
CASTHLEGFGPWANEQFF
>TRBJ2-6|NA|many|TRBV19
TGTGCCAGTAGTATAAGTGGGAGGAAATCTGGGGCCAACGTCCTGACTTTC
CASSISGRKSGANVLTF
>TRBJ2-3|NA|many|TRBV10-2
TGCGCCAGCAGTGAGCCACGAGGGGAAGGCACAGATACGCAGTATTTT
CASSEPRGEGTDTQYF
>TRBJ2-7|NA|many|TRBV13
TGTGCCAGCAGCCCTCCCACTTTAGCTCCCTCCTACGAGCAGTACTTC
CASSPPTLAPSYEQYF
>TRBJ2-2|NA|many|TRBV5-4
TGTGCCAGCAGCTTGGAGTTACCGAACACCGGGGAGCTGTTTTTT
CASSLELPNTGELFF
>TRBJ1-2|NA|many|TRBV12-3/TRBV12-4
TGTGCCAGCAGTTTCCAGATCCTAGGTTATGGCTACACCTTC
CASSFQILGYGYTF
>TRBJ1-4|NA|many|TRBV12-3/TRBV12-4
TGTGCCAGCAGTCCGGACCCTAATGAAAAACTGTTTTTT
CASSPDPNEKLFF
>TRBJ2-7|TRBD1|NA|TRBV5-6
TGTGCCAGCAGATGCTGGACAGGGGACTCCTACGAGCAGTACTTC
CASRCWTGDSYEQYF
>TRBJ2-3|NA|many|TRBV14
TGTGCCAGCAGCCAAGAAGATCACATCGGAGGCTTCTCTCTCACAGATACGCAGTATTTT
CASSQEDHIGGFSLTDTQYF
>TRBJ2-1|TRBD2|many|TRBV5-1
TGCGCCAGCAGCTTTTGGACTAGCGCTACTGAGCAGTTCTTC
CASSFWTSATEQFF
>TRBJ2-5|TRBD2|many|TRBV20-1
TGCAGTGTGACTAGCGGGAGGGAACAAGAGACCCAGTACTTC
CSVTSGREQETQYF
>TRBJ2-7|NA|many|TRBV3-1
TGTGCCAGCAGCCAAGATCGGAGGCTCTACGAGCAGTACTTC
CASSQDRRLYEQYF
>TRBJ2-2|TRBD2|many|TRBV12-3/TRBV12-4
TGTGCCAGTACTAGCGGGAGGGCGAACACCGGGGAGCTGTTTTTT
CASTSGRANTGELFF